This TCR beta chain originates from a study of cytomegalovirus exposure and HLA in healthy donors. Primers included in the PCR were 60 Vbeta and 13 Jbeta primers. Clones were sequenced by immunoSEQ multiplex PCR, and TCRdb holds only the in-frame ones, with some missing. In the table there are more than 80,000 clones, around 86% of which are singletons. The germline CDR1 and CDR2 sequences are SQVTM and ANQGSEA. This CDR3 is built from 12 residues. V shed 3 bases and J shed 0 bases, with 5 bases lying between them. Findings of the study overall: Researchers catalogued 160 or so TCR beta chains as cytomegalovirus-associated. An analysis that came later showed most CMV-associated TCR beta chains appearing HLA-restricted.

To note about this clone: The antigen is not known.

V usage is TRBV29-1 and J usage is TRBJ2-5, with D possibly being TRBD1 (5 bases). The origin of this receptor is a man aged 25 to 40 in good health and CMV-seropositive. The sequenced sample consisted of PBMCs. The CDR3 DNA sequence: TGCAGCGTTGACAGGGACCAAGAGACCCAGTACTTC. Encoded protein: CSVDRDQETQYF.